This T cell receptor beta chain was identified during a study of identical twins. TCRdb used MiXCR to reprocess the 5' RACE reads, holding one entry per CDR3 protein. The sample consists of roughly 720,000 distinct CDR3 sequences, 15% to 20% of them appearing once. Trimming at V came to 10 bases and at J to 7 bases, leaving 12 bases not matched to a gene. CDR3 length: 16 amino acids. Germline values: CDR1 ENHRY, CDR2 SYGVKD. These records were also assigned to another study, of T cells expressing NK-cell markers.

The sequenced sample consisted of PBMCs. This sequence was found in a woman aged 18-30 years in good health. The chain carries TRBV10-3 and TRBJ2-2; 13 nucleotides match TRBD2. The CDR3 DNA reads TGTGCCAGCCTGAGCACTAGCGGGAGGGTCGACGGGGAGCTGTTTTTT. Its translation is CASLSTSGRVDGELFF.